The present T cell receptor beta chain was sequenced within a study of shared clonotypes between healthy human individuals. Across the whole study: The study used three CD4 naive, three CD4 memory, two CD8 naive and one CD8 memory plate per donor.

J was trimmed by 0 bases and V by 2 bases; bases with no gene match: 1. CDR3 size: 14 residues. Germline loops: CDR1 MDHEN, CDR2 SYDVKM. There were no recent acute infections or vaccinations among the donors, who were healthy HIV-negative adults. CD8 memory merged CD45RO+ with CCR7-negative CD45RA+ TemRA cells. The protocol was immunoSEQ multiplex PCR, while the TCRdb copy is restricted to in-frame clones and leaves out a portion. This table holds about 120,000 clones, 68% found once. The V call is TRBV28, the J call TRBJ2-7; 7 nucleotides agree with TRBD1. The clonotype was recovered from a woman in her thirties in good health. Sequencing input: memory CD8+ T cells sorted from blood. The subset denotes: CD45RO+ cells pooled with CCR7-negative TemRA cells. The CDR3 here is CASSLQGDSYEQYF. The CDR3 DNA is TGTGCCAGCAGTTTACAGGGGGACTCCTACGAGCAGTACTTC.